This T cell receptor beta chain is drawn from a study of cytomegalovirus exposure and HLA in healthy donors (TCRdb year 2017). Regarding the study in general: An earlier analysis of 550 to 700 of the donors reported 250 to 300 Gb of sequence data and approximately 110 million unique TCR beta sequences from 190 million or so T cells. Donor age, sex, ethnicity and CMV serostatus were collected together with the repertoire data. To decide whether each TCR beta V gene segment behaved as functional or pseudogenic, an earlier analysis of some 580 of the donors relied on high-throughput TCR beta sequencing. In a later genetic analysis, genome-wide SNP genotypes for about three fifths of the roughly 670 donors were used, and that subset was treated as a discovery cohort. A later analysis re-examined previously published TCR beta repertoires from 600 to 700 donors and added high-resolution HLA genotyping to investigate patterns of TCR occurrence. All discovery cohort repertoires had been generated on a single sequencing platform. In addition to the first cohort of 650 to 750 subjects, a separate validation cohort of 120 different subjects was used. The T cell repertoires of around 670 subjects were profiled by immunosequencing and related to cytomegalovirus serostatus. Roughly 320 gigabases of sequencing data and around 88 million unique TCR sequences made up an early release that covered about 640 HLA-typed donors. Among the roughly 400 genotyped donors, about 83% belonged to the genetic ancestry cluster associated with self-reported Caucasian donors. To predict cytomegalovirus infection status, the study combined high-throughput TCR immunosequencing, statistical association of individual TCRs with disease status, and machine learning. In the later analysis, no new phenotypic data were used to find candidate immune exposures; instead, reliance was placed on TCR beta sequences and their occurrence across donors. About five DR-DQ haplotypes were treated as single units for association and clustering because of strong linkage in the cohort. Typing coverage varied by locus: roughly 620-640 donors for A, B, C, DRB1 and DQB1; about 520 for DQA1; approximately 610 for DPA1; under 490 for DPB1. HLA typing included class I and class II loci at four-digit resolution. Across under 500 genotyped donors of the cohort, an average of roughly 250,000 unique TCR beta nucleotide sequences per donor were sequenced, and roughly a sixth of those sequences were non-productive. The study aimed to test whether cataloging public T cell receptors could reveal signatures of past pathogen exposure. The paper's findings and limits, for the study overall: Most CMV-associated TCR beta chains appeared to be HLA-restricted in a later analysis, and the HLA associations seemed to be driven largely by CMV exposure. Most TCR sequences were observed very rarely across donors, whereas some public TCRs were present in many individuals. When HLA alleles, especially DR and DQ, strongly co-occurred, attributing TCR associations to individual alleles was difficult. A cluster of highly shared sequence variants was judged likely to be a technical artifact of the sequencing pipeline. A further reported finding was that TCR beta sequences accurately predicted the HLA-A and HLA-B alleles for most subjects in the first cohort. HLA typing was unavailable for some donors at each locus, so association tests used only the typed subset. Because counts were too low, under 20 rarely observed V segments, including chromosome 9 orphons, were left out of the earlier analysis of some 600 of the donors. The study gave a list of 150 to 200 TCR beta chains associated with cytomegalovirus. The classifier was reported to diagnose cytomegalovirus status with high specificity and sensitivity in both the original and validation cohorts. Only TCR beta chains were sequenced in this cohort, and the absence of alpha or paired-chain data limited detectable features. The presence/absence analyses assumed that sequencing depth was roughly uniform across donors, and that assumption may not be true. It was suggested by the authors that the approach could potentially be generalized to other disease states and immunological phenotypes. A later analysis associated 16,951 TCR beta sequences with specific HLA alleles at a false discovery rate of 0.05. In a later analysis, HLA-associated TCR beta chains showed more clonal expansion and lower generation probabilities than non-associated chains that were equally common. In a later analysis, several top co-occurrence clusters were reported to appear linked to parvovirus B19, influenza, CMV and Epstein-Barr virus. In an earlier analysis of 587 of the donors, most TCR beta V segments appeared in productive rearrangements about 87% or about 30% of the time, broadly matching IMGT annotations. In a later analysis, TCR association rates were found to vary across HLA loci, with the most associated TCRs seen for DRB1 alleles and the fewest for HLA-C alleles. In a later genetic analysis, a missense DCLRE1C variant was associated with V-gene and J-gene trimming of TCR beta chains, and the association was replicated in an independent cohort. Three of the identified cytomegalovirus-associated TCR beta chains were confirmed in vitro to be specific for cytomegalovirus antigens. Compared with the 666-donor mean, donors in an Asian-associated ancestry cluster had fewer N-insertions in productive TCRs, according to a later genetic analysis. For the cohort, immune exposure information was limited to CMV serostatus. Linkage disequilibrium might explain the correlated functional status among segregating V segments, but an unknown experimental factor could not be ruled out.

Note on this clone: The target of this receptor is not known.

The method behind the library was the immunoSEQ multiplex PCR assay. For the multiplex PCR, a mixture combining 60 forward primers for TCR Vbeta segments and 13 reverse primers for TCR Jbeta segments was used. Amplification of the CDR3 region of rearranged TCR beta genes was performed with a multiplex PCR assay on genomic DNA. The amplified TCR beta libraries were sequenced on the Illumina HiSeq System as 87-base-pair reads. The paper's processing steps were these. Across the roughly 640 repertoires, a later analysis counted 75 million to 90 million unique TCR beta chains, 9.5 million to 12 million of which were shared by at least two donors. To remove PCR and sequencing errors, raw reads were error-corrected and collapsed into unique sequences using a nearest-neighbor algorithm that merged closely related sequences. V, D and J gene segments were assigned by aligning CDR3 sequences to IMGT reference sequences. For a sequence to be retained, a match of at least six nucleotides to both a V gene segment and a J gene segment was required. A rearrangement counted as productive if the CDR3 had no stop codons and remained in frame with V and J, and every other rearrangement counted as non-productive. Following IMGT convention, CDR3 was defined as the stretch from the second conserved V-encoded cysteine to the conserved J-encoded phenylalanine. Sequences without an unambiguous match to a single V gene segment were excluded from the earlier analysis of approximately 560 of the donors. In an earlier analysis of roughly 600 of the donors, a V segment was called functional when productive rearrangements were above 56.7%, and segregating when the standard deviation between donors exceeded 5%. A statistical classification framework was built for diagnosing cytomegalovirus status from the catalog of TCR beta chain sequences. In a later analysis, TCR nucleotide sequences were compared against IMGT/GENE-DB human TR gene sequences so that V and J genes could be assigned. A later analysis assigned CDR3 sequences and most-parsimonious VDJ recombination scenarios with the TCRdist pipeline. In a later analysis, every TCR beta chain was defined by the combination of its CDR3 amino acid sequence and its V-gene family, and reads without a unique V-gene family were dropped. A later analysis removed 500 to 600 highly shared, low-generation-probability nucleotide sequences to deal with suspected cross-contamination and a sequencing artifact. For each public chain, a later analysis derived a clonal expansion index from normalized ranks of inferred template counts within each repertoire. A later analysis computed generation probabilities with a VDJ recombination model fitted to out-of-frame rearrangements, and checked the results against IGoR. Hypergeometric tests were used in a later analysis to score TCR-TCR, TCR-HLA and TCR-CMV co-occurrence, with a repertoire-size bias correction applied to the TCR pairs. A later analysis estimated false discovery rates by permuting HLA or CMV assignments 20 times. A later analysis grouped co-occurring TCRs with DBSCAN, adding TCRdist sequence similarity when clustering within HLA-allele-positive subsets. Repertoires with fewer than 30,000 or more than 120,000 public chains, plus five repertoires with anomalous nucleotide sharing, were excluded from co-occurrence clustering. TCRdb obtained this table from immuneACCESS and retained in-frame rearrangements with V and J assigned. These tables miss some clones; where compared with another copy, unresolved V genes account for less than half of the shortfall, and the remainder is unexplained. That table furnishes V, J and clone size, whereas the DNA furnished D and trimming. The sample has approximately 77,000 clones on record. The top ten clones comprise about 4.2% of the sample.

The cohort consisted of approximately 690 healthy bone marrow donors. All cohort members were sampled while nominally healthy, although unrecorded immune exposures were likely present. The donor was CMV seronegative and belonged to the group of several hundred seronegative cohort members. Every donor gave a peripheral blood sample, and the peripheral blood mononuclear cells from that sample were used for TCR beta sequencing. The Qiagen DNeasy Blood Extraction Kit was used to extract genomic DNA from the blood cell samples. This sequence originates from a man in his thirties or forties in good health and CMV-seronegative. Material for sequencing was PBMCs.

CDR3 region: CASSLRGSEQYF. The sequence in DNA is TGTGCCAGCAGCTTGAGGGGGAGCGAGCAGTACTTC. The sequence links TRBV5-6 to TRBJ2-7; 6 matching bases give a weak D call of TRBD1. According to the germline V gene, CDR1 reads SGHDT and CDR2 reads YYEEEE. Trimming at the junction amounts to 1 base on V and 6 bases on J, and the germline ends lie 8 bases apart. The CDR3 contains 12 residues, cysteine and phenylalanine counted. Only the CDR3 portion is preserved as DNA: 36 bases, with reading frame beginning at the first base.